Within the sample, the clone carrying this T cell receptor beta chain is medium-sized. Live CD3+CD8+TCRalphabeta+ cells were sorted into four subsets by PD-1 and/or TIGIT. These data come from a study of circulating CD8 cells and anti-PD-1 response in melanoma. The V end was cut by 0 bases, the J end by 3 bases, with 11 bases between. This CDR3 has 15 amino acids. Germline loops: CDR1 SGHTA, CDR2 FQGTGA. Using around 14 ng of total RNA, TCR libraries were made with the QIAseq Immune Repertoire TCR panel. MiXCR was run by TCRdb on the reads, yielding one entry per CDR3 protein. The sample includes roughly 500 distinct CDR3 sequences, 5.5% to 6.5% of them seen just once.

The rearrangement joins TRBV7-3 to TRBJ2-5, with D possibly TRBD2 on 6 matching bases. The sequencing used CD8+ T cells from PBMCs, collected at baseline or after one month of anti-PD-1 therapy (not recorded which). The receptor was isolated from a human donor with melanoma. The CDR3 sequence: CASSLTAGLEETQYF. In DNA form, the CDR3 reads TGTGCCAGCAGCTTAACGGCGGGGTTGGAAGAGACCCAGTACTTC.